The 31 T cell receptor beta chains below all came from one sample that was sequenced in a study of radiotherapy plus CTLA-4 blockade in lung cancer. TCRdb keeps only in-frame clones here, not all; method: immunoSEQ multiplex PCR. Of around 42,000 clones in the sample, more than 60% were seen once. Source: peripheral blood, taken from a patient treated with radiotherapy plus ipilimumab. These receptors all stem from a human donor with non-small cell lung cancer who had a partial response to radiotherapy plus ipilimumab.

This clone has only a few counts. The chain links TRBV7-2 to TRBJ1-1, with TRBD1 as a possible D gene (5 bases). CDR1 and CDR2 from the germline V gene are SGHTA and FQGNSA. The V and J ends lost 1 base and 8 bases respectively, with 8 bases between them. The CDR3 covers 12 residues. The CDR3 DNA reads as TGTGCCAGCAGCTTAGTAGGGGTAGAAGCTTTCTTT. Translation: CASSLVGVEAFF.

CDR3 bases: TGTGCCAGCAGTCCACACCTTCGAGGGGAGGATGGCTACACCTTC. As protein: CASSPHLRGEDGYTF. V and J are TRBV27 and TRBJ1-2; D is possibly TRBD1 (5 bases). There are 15 residues in the CDR3. Trimming cost V 5 bases and J 6 bases, with 19 bases left between them. In germline, CDR1 is MNHEY, CDR2 SMNVEV (reference sequence).

The chain recombines TRBV9 with TRBJ2-5; tentative D call: TRBD1 (6 bases). This CDR3 has 15 residues. Deletions cut 0 bases from V and 0 bases from J, with 9 bases between. Germline CDR1 and CDR2: SGDLS and YYNGEE. CDR3 DNA: TGTGCCAGCAGCGTAGACGCAGGGGACCAAGAGACCCAGTACTTC. This codes for CASSVDAGDQETQYF.

The chain carries TRBV5-1 and TRBJ2-1, with TRBD2 identical over 7 bases. From germline, CDR1 is SGHRS and CDR2 YFSETQ. J lost 6 bases, V lost 2 bases, and 8 bases had no gene match. The CDR3 length is 15 residues. The CDR3 sequence is CASSLAGSQSNEQFF. The CDR3 DNA sequence: TGCGCCAGCAGCTTAGCGGGATCCCAGTCCAATGAGCAGTTCTTC.

V is TRBV15 and J is TRBJ2-1; possible D gene TRBD2, 6 bases. CDR1 is LNHNV and CDR2 is YYDKDF in the germline V gene (reference sequence). V dropped 0 bases and J dropped 7 bases, with 13 bases sitting between them. The CDR3 totals 15 residues. CDR3 region: CATSRESGLINEQFF. For the CDR3, the DNA is TGTGCCACCAGCAGAGAGTCCGGACTAATTAATGAGCAGTTCTTC.

This clone has just a few counts. The chain links TRBV21-1 to TRBJ2-6; TRBD1 is the table's D call, not checked against the DNA. TRBV21-1 is recorded as a pseudogene. The CDR3 consists of 18 residues. CDR3 in amino acids: CASSGRDSTLSGANVLTF. DNA of the CDR3: TGTGCCAGCAGCGGCCGGGACAGTACCCTCTCTGGGGCCAACGTCCTGACTTTC.

This rearrangement joins TRBV11-2 to TRBJ1-4; D not resolved. Trimming left V 3 bases short and J 3 bases short, with 11 bases between. The CDR3 contains 15 residues. CDR1 SGHAT and CDR2 FQNNGV come from the germline V gene. DNA for the CDR3: TGTGCCAGCAGCTTTGGTGAACAGTCTAATGAAAAACTGTTTTTT. This encodes CASSFGEQSNEKLFF.

The rearrangement joins TRBV6-6 to TRBJ1-3; 8 bases align to TRBD1. The CDR3 is 15 amino acids. The V segment lost 2 bases and the J segment 4 bases; nucleotides outside the gene matches: 4. Germline CDR1 and CDR2: MNHNY and SVGAGI (reference sequence). The CDR3 nucleotides are TGTGCCAGCAGTTACGGACAGGGCCTCGGAAACACCATATATTTT. As protein: CASSYGQGLGNTIYF.

The chain recombines TRBV7-9 with TRBJ1-4; no reliable D call. This CDR3 is built from 14 residues. The germline V gene encodes CDR1 SEHNR and CDR2 FQNEAQ (reference sequence). V gave up 1 base and J gave up 5 bases, with 8 bases separating them. CDR3 DNA: TGTGCCAGCAGCTTAGACAGAGAGAATGAAAAACTGTTTTTT. Its protein is CASSLDRENEKLFF.

The chain carries TRBV30 and TRBJ1-1, with D maybe TRBD1 (6 bases). CDR3 size: 17 residues. Trimming removed 2 bases from V and 10 bases from J, with 29 bases in between. Germline V gives CDR1 GTSNPN, CDR2 SVGIG (reference sequence). The CDR3 DNA follows: TGTGCCTGGAGTCCGATTACTATCGGGTCGGGACATCTTACAGCTTTCTTT. Amino acid sequence: CAWSPITIGSGHLTAFF.

The rearrangement links TRBV27 to TRBJ1-1, with D perhaps TRBD1 (5 bases). Germline CDR1 is MNHEY and CDR2 is SMNVEV (reference sequence). The CDR3 totals 13 residues. With 9 bases removed from V and 0 bases from J, the gap between germline ends came to 11 bases. The CDR3 sequence is CASFRDMNTEAFF. The CDR3 region has the DNA TGTGCCAGTTTCAGGGATATGAACACTGAAGCTTTCTTT.

The CDR3 reads CASSQGQTLEREAFF. The CDR3 DNA reads TGTGCCAGCAGCCAAGGACAGACACTCGAAAGGGAAGCTTTCTTT. The gene calls are TRBV6-1 and TRBJ1-1; tentatively, D is TRBD1 (6 bases). The CDR3 loop spans 15 amino acids. Germline CDR1 MNHNS, CDR2 SASEGT. V lost 6 bases to trimming and J lost 8 bases, with 22 bases between them.

The chain uses TRBV6-5 and TRBJ2-2, with TRBD1 as a possible D gene (5 bases). Germline lookup yields CDR1 MNHEY and CDR2 SVGAGI. The CDR3 is made up of 14 amino acids. Deletions cut 6 bases from V and 3 bases from J, with 11 bases between. The CDR3 loop is CASSSTGDTGELFF. CDR3 sequence (DNA): TGTGCCAGCAGCTCAACAGGTGACACCGGGGAGCTGTTTTTT.

The V and J genes are TRBV2 and TRBJ2-3; 7 bases match TRBD1. The trim removed 2 bases at V and 2 bases at J, leaving 7 bases unmatched. Germline V lookup: CDR1 SNHLY, CDR2 FYNNEI. The CDR3 runs to 16 residues. The CDR3 sequence: CASSERSGTATDTQYF. The CDR3 DNA sequence: TGTGCCAGCAGTGAAAGATCGGGGACAGCCACAGATACGCAGTATTTT.

The chain employs TRBV6-5 and TRBJ1-2; TRBD1 is a possible D gene (5 bases). CDR1 is MNHEY, CDR2 SVGAGI, per germline. With 10 bases removed from V and 6 bases from J, the gap between germline ends came to 15 bases. The CDR3 extends over 12 amino acids. In nucleotides, the CDR3 is TGTGCCACCCGGACAACGGGCGATGGCTACACCTTC. Amino acids: CATRTTGDGYTF.

The J gene is TRBJ2-2, the V gene TRBV7-9, with unresolved D. V lost 8 bases and J 6 bases, leaving 10 bases between the germline ends. The CDR3 extends over 12 amino acids. The germline gives CDR1 SEHNR, CDR2 FQNEAQ (reference sequence). The chain's CDR3 is CASQEPAGELFF. The CDR3 nucleotides are TGTGCCAGCCAAGAGCCGGCCGGGGAGCTGTTTTTT.

The chain recombines TRBV5-6 with TRBJ2-7; TRBD2 agrees at 7 bases. V was clipped by 2 bases and J by 4 bases; unmatched bases: 9. CDR3 length: 15 residues. CDR1 and CDR2 from the germline V gene are SGHDT and YYEEEE. The CDR3 spells CASSFSGRGWYEQYF. The CDR3, as DNA: TGTGCCAGCAGCTTTAGCGGGCGAGGATGGTACGAGCAGTACTTC.

Turning to this clone: One junction end disagrees with the germline gene, perhaps due to a read error. The chain carries TRBV5-1 and TRBJ1-4; D is undetermined. Germline CDR1 and CDR2: SGHRS and YFSETQ. The CDR3 spans 14 residues. The CDR3 DNA follows: TGCGCCAGCAGCTTGGGGGTTACTAGTGAAAAACTGTTTTTT. Translating it yields CASSLGVTSEKLFF.

CDR3 DNA: TGTGCCAGTAAGGAGGTTGGTGGGGCCAACGTCCTGACTTTC. Its protein is CASKEVGGANVLTF. J is TRBJ2-6 and V is TRBV19; D may be TRBD2 (5 bases). The CDR3 is 14 residues long. V shed 7 bases and J shed 3 bases, with 10 bases lying between them. CDR1 and CDR2 (germline): LNHDA, SQIVND (reference sequence).

The chain carries TRBV7-2 and TRBJ2-1, with 9 bases matching TRBD2. Per the germline V gene, CDR1 is SGHTA and CDR2 is FQGNSA. J gave up 6 bases and V 2 bases, and 8 bases lay outside the gene matches. This CDR3 has 16 amino acids. The CDR3 region has the DNA TGTGCCAGCAGCTTACGGTTGGGCGGGGGGGCCAATGAGCAGTTCTTC. Translation gives CASSLRLGGGANEQFF.

This chain joins TRBV11-3 and TRBJ2-1, with 11 positions matching TRBD2. The CDR3 runs to 15 residues. V lost 5 bases, J lost 6 bases, and 6 bases stayed unmatched. Germline-derived CDR1 and CDR2 are SGHNT and YENEEA. As DNA, the CDR3 is TGTGCCAGCAGCCTCCGACTAGCGGGACCCAATGAGCAGTTCTTC. It codes for CASSLRLAGPNEQFF.

The chain couples TRBV18 to TRBJ1-5, with 9 bases aligning to TRBD1. Germline V gene lookup returns CDR1 KGHSH and CDR2 LQKENI. Germline trimming cut 4 bases from V and 8 bases from J; bases unmatched to any gene: 12. The CDR3 contains 16 residues. CDR3 residues: CASSLGQGSAGEPQHF. DNA for the CDR3: TGTGCCAGCTCACTTGGACAGGGGTCCGCGGGAGAGCCCCAGCATTTT.

The chain combines TRBV2 with TRBJ2-1; TRBD2 matches 13 bases. Germline assignment: CDR1 SNHLY and CDR2 FYNNEI. The ends lost 11 bases at V and 9 bases at J; junction bases unmatched: 7. The CDR3 sequence is 13 residues long. CDR3 bases: TGTGCCCTAGGGGGACTAGCGGGATTTGAGCAGTTCTTC. Protein product: CALGGLAGFEQFF.

This clone has just a few counts. The rearrangement uses TRBV7-2 and TRBJ2-1, with no clear D. The CDR3 spans 14 residues. V shed 8 bases and J shed 6 bases, with 17 bases lying between them. CDR1 is SGHTA, CDR2 FQGNSA, per germline. In DNA form, the CDR3 reads TGTGCCAGCGCCTCCCGGTGGGCCTCCAATGAGCAGTTCTTC. It translates to CASASRWASNEQFF.

The genes are TRBV7-2 and TRBJ2-1; 8 positions agree with TRBD2. Germline V gene lookup returns CDR1 SGHTA and CDR2 FQGNSA. V lost 5 bases, J lost 3 bases, and 12 bases stayed unmatched. CDR3 length: 17 amino acids. In DNA form, the CDR3 reads TGTGCCAGCAGCCTCCAAGGGGGGGCGGGGGGCTACAATGAGCAGTTCTTC. Translated, it gives CASSLQGGAGGYNEQFF.

This clone has a single count. This chain links TRBV5-1 with TRBJ1-6; TRBD1 agrees at 7 bases. CDR1 is SGHRS, CDR2 YFSETQ, per germline. The CDR3 runs to 15 residues. V lost 5 bases to trimming and J lost 6 bases; unmatched junction nucleotides: 8. The CDR3 spells CASSTGAGINSPLHF. The CDR3, as DNA: TGCGCCAGCAGTACAGGGGCGGGAATTAATTCACCCCTCCACTTT. Drawing the rest from reference TRBV5-1 and TRBJ1-6, the complete variable domain is KAGVTQTPRYLIKTRGQQVTLSCSPISGHRSVSWYQQTPGQGLQFLFEYFSETQRNKGNFPGRFSGRQFSNSRSEMNVSTLELGDSALYLCASSTGAGINSPLHFGNGTRLTVT.

The chain is built from TRBV5-4 and TRBJ1-1; D is unresolved. Germline loops: CDR1 SGHNT, CDR2 YYREEE (reference sequence). The ends were cut back, 0 bases at V and 2 bases at J, with 11 bases in the middle. The CDR3 has 15 residues. This CDR3 is CASSLGGRTNTEAFF. Here the CDR3 DNA reads TGTGCCAGCAGCTTGGGAGGCAGAACTAACACTGAAGCTTTCTTT.

This clone was observed a few times. The chain has TRBV14 and TRBJ1-1; D uncertain. CDR3 length equals 13 residues. The germline gives CDR1 SGHDN, CDR2 FVKESK. Deletions cut 3 bases from V and 8 bases from J, with 13 bases between. CDR3 loop: CASSQSGLMEAFF. For the CDR3, the DNA is TGTGCCAGCAGCCAGAGCGGACTTATGGAAGCTTTCTTT. Based on the CDR3 plus reference TRBV14 and TRBJ1-1, the full variable domain is EAGVTQFPSHSVIEKGQTVTLRCDPISGHDNLYWYRRVMGKEIKFLLHFVKESKQDESGMPNNRFLAERTGGTYSTLKVQPAELEDSGVYFCASSQSGLMEAFFGQGTRLTVV.

The chain joins TRBV4-3 to TRBJ2-2; TRBD2 agrees at 11 bases. CDR1 is LGHNA, CDR2 YSLEER, per germline. The CDR3 has 16 amino acids. V gave up 3 bases and J gave up 3 bases; unmatched junction bases: 3. The CDR3, as DNA: TGCGCCAGCAGCCACGGTAGCGGGGGGGACACCGGGGAGCTGTTTTTT. Translated: CASSHGSGGDTGELFF.

The CDR3 loop is CASSPARAQETQYF. The CDR3 DNA reads as TGTGCCAGCAGCCCAGCGAGGGCCCAAGAGACCCAGTACTTC. The chain joins TRBV7-2 to TRBJ2-5, with D perhaps matching TRBD2 (5 bases). V was pared by 5 bases and J by 1 base, with 11 bases between. The CDR3 is 14 residues long. Germline-derived CDR1 and CDR2 are SGHTA and FQGNSA.

This clone was picked up a small number of times. The CDR3 DNA sequence: TGTGCCAGCAGTGAAGGCTGGGGGGTTAATGAGCAGTTCTTC. It specifies CASSEGWGVNEQFF. This chain links TRBV25-1 with TRBJ2-1; possible D gene TRBD2, 6 bases. CDR1 and CDR2 (germline): MGHDK, SYGVNS. With 2 bases removed from V and 7 bases from J, the gap between germline ends came to 12 bases. This CDR3 is 14 amino acids long. The whole variable domain, remainder taken from reference TRBV25-1 and TRBJ2-1, is EADIYQTPRYLVIGTGKKITLECSQTMGHDKMYWYQQDPGMELHLIHYSYGVNSTEKGDLSSESTVSRIRTEHFPLTLESARPSHTSQYLCASSEGWGVNEQFFGPGTRLTVL.